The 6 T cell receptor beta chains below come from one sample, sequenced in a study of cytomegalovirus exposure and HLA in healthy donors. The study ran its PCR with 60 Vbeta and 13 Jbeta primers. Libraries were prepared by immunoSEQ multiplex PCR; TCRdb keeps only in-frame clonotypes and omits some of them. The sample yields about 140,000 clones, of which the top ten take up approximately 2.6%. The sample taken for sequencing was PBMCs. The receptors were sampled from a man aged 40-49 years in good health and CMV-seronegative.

The CDR3 sequence is CASSVGDRSYQETQYF. CDR3 coding DNA: TGTGCCAGCAGCGTAGGGGACAGGTCGTACCAAGAGACCCAGTACTTC. This chain joins TRBV9 and TRBJ2-5; 8 nucleotides line up with TRBD1. There are 16 residues in the CDR3. Germline assignment: CDR1 SGDLS and CDR2 YYNGEE. V gave up 0 bases and J gave up 0 bases; unmatched junction bases: 4.

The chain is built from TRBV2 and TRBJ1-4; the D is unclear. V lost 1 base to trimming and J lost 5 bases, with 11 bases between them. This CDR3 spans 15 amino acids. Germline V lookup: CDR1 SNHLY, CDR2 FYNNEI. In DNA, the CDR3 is TGTGCCAGCAGTGAAGGCGGGTTGTCCAATGAAAAACTGTTTTTT. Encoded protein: CASSEGGLSNEKLFF.

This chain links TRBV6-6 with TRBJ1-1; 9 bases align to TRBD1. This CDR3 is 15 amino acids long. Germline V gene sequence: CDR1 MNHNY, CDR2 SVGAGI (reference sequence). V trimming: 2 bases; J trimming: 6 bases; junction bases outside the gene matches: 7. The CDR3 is CASSYLQGAGAEAFF. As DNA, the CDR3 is TGTGCCAGCAGTTACCTACAGGGGGCGGGGGCTGAAGCTTTCTTT.

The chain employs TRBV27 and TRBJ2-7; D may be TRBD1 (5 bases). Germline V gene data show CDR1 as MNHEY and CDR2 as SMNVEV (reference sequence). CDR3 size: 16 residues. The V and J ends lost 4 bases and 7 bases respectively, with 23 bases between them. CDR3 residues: CASSSLLTEAKVEQYF. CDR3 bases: TGTGCCAGCAGTTCCCTTTTGACAGAGGCCAAGGTGGAGCAGTACTTC.

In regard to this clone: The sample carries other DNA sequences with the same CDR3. The CDR3 loop is CASHSTGDSNQPQHF. Written as DNA, the CDR3 is TGTGCCAGCCACTCGACAGGGGATAGCAATCAGCCCCAGCATTTT. J is TRBJ1-5 and V is TRBV6-6; 8 bases match TRBD1. The ends lost 8 bases at V and 0 bases at J; junction bases unmatched: 6. This CDR3 region has 15 residues. Per the germline V gene, CDR1 is MNHNY and CDR2 is SVGAGI (reference sequence).

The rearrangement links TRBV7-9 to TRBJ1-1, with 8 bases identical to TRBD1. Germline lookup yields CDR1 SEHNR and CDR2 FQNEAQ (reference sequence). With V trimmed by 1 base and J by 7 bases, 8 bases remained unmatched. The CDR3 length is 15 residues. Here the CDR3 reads CASSLEGTGNIEAFF. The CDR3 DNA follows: TGTGCCAGCAGCTTAGAAGGGACAGGAAATATTGAAGCTTTCTTT.